A selection of T cell receptor beta chains follows, all from one sample in a study of cytomegalovirus exposure and HLA in healthy donors. Profiled with immunoSEQ multiplex PCR; TCRdb holds only in-frame clones, not every one. The sample shows 95,000 to 150,000 clones, about 70% of them seen only once. The material sequenced was PBMCs. These receptors originate from a woman aged 40 to 55 in good health and CMV-seronegative. Each CDR3 is given with its conserved first and last residue. A D gene is named only where the DNA matches it firmly.

V gene	D gene	J gene	CDR3 protein
TRBV7-3	.	TRBJ2-1	CASSLTADAEQFF
TRBV7-9	.	TRBJ2-2	CASSSGGTGELFF
TRBV25-1	.	TRBJ1-4	CASSESTPPNEKLFF
TRBV11-2	TRBD2	TRBJ2-5	CASRKTTSAQETQYF
TRBV2	.	TRBJ1-5	CASSRNPGYSNQPQHF
TRBV18	TRBD1	TRBJ2-2	CASSPLAGTGAGELFF
TRBV7-9	.	TRBJ2-7	CASSQGSYEQYF
TRBV18	TRBD1	TRBJ2-1	CASSPPTGTGLNEQFF
TRBV14	.	TRBJ2-3	CASSLRLASTDTQYF
TRBV28	TRBD2	TRBJ2-7	CASGGRGRTSGNPYEQYF
TRBV2	TRBD2	TRBJ2-7	CASSGPTSGSHEQYF
TRBV21-1	.	TRBJ2-2	CASSGLEFWEYGTGELFF
TRBV19	TRBD2	TRBJ2-7	CASSTGGSGTYEQYF